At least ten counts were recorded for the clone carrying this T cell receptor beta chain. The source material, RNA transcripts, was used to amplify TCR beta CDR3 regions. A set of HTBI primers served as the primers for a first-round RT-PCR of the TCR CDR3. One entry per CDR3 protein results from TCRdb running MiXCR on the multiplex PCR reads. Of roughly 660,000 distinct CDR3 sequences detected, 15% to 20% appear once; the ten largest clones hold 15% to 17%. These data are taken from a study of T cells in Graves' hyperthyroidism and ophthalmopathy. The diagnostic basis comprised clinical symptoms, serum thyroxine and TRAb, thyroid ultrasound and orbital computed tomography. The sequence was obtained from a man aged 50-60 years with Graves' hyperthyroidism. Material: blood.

The CDR3 DNA reads as TGTGCCAGCAGTGTTGAGGCAGGGACCAACACCGGGGAGCTGTTTTTT. This sequence encodes CASSVEAGTNTGELFF. The chain uses TRBV2 and TRBJ2-2, with D perhaps being TRBD1 or TRBD2 (5 bases each). Trimming pared 4 bases from V and 2 bases from J, leaving 14 bases between. The CDR3 extends over 16 amino acids. Germline V gives CDR1 SNHLY, CDR2 FYNNEI.